This T cell receptor (beta chain) was captured by sequencing in a study of blood T cell repertoires in COVID-19. Profiling relied on immunoSEQ multiplex PCR, and the TCRdb table lists in-frame clones only, not all of them. The sample yields 80,000 to 95,000 clones, roughly nine tenths seen once. With V trimmed by 5 bases and J by 2 bases, 9 bases remained unmatched. There are 16 residues in the CDR3. Germline CDR1 reads SGHTA; CDR2 reads FQGNSA. This receptor was taken from a woman aged 45-65 years with active or convalescent COVID-19. Sequencing was performed on peripheral blood. This chain uses TRBV7-2 with TRBJ2-3, with TRBD2 matching over 8 bases. The CDR3 loop reads CASSPRPGGVTDTQYF. The CDR3 DNA is TGTGCCAGCAGCCCCCGTCCGGGGGGGGTCACAGATACGCAGTATTTT.